The 7 T cell receptor beta chains below come from one sample, sequenced in a study of cytomegalovirus exposure and HLA in healthy donors. TCRdb's copy holds only in-frame clones and misses some; the assay was immunoSEQ multiplex PCR. The sample shows about 110,000 clones, about 90% of them seen only once. Sequences were obtained from PBMCs. The source is a woman between 18 and 29 years old in good health and CMV-seronegative.

The J gene is TRBJ2-7, the V gene TRBV5-4; D perhaps matches TRBD2 (7 bases). In germline, CDR1 is SGHNT, CDR2 YYREEE (reference sequence). CDR3 length equals 16 residues. Between the trimmed V and J ends, which lost 4 bases and 4 bases, there was a span of 21 bases. CDR3 amino acids: CASSGVGGASRYEQYF. The CDR3 region has the DNA TGTGCCAGCAGCGGGGTGGGGGGGGCGAGCAGATACGAGCAGTACTTC.

This clone has a single count. V gene TRBV7-9 combines with J gene TRBJ2-3, with TRBD2 as a possible D gene (5 bases). CDR3 length equals 15 residues. CDR1 is SEHNR, CDR2 FQNEAQ, per germline (reference sequence). Trimming took 6 bases from V and 0 from J, leaving 13 bases between them. In DNA form, the CDR3 reads TGTGCCAGCAGGCGTAGGACTTCTAGCACAGATACGCAGTATTTT. Protein sequence: CASRRRTSSTDTQYF.

This chain joins TRBV4-3 and TRBJ1-5; D ambiguous. The CDR3 is made up of 13 amino acids. With 3 bases removed from V and 5 bases from J, the gap between germline ends came to 8 bases. The germline V gene encodes CDR1 LGHNA and CDR2 YSLEER. CDR3 bases: TGCGCCAGCAGCCATACAGCCGATCAGCCCCAGCATTTT. Translation gives CASSHTADQPQHF.

The chain has TRBV7-9 and TRBJ2-7, with D maybe TRBD1 (5 bases). Germline V CDR1 and CDR2: SEHNR, FQNEAQ (reference sequence). The CDR3 loop spans 14 amino acids. V was clipped by 1 base and J by 4 bases, with 11 bases between them. The CDR3 DNA reads TGTGCCAGCAGCTTAGTTGCCAGGGCGTACGAGCAGTACTTC. It encodes CASSLVARAYEQYF.

The V and J genes are TRBV27 and TRBJ2-3; tentatively, D is TRBD1 (6 bases). The V end was cut by 6 bases, the J end by 2 bases, with 21 bases between. CDR1 is MNHEY and CDR2 is SMNVEV in the germline V gene (reference sequence). The CDR3 contains 17 residues. This CDR3 is CASSWDTSSSYTDTQYF. CDR3 DNA: TGTGCCAGCAGCTGGGACACCAGCTCCTCTTACACAGATACGCAGTATTTT.

The V and J genes are TRBV7-2 and TRBJ2-2, with D unclear. The CDR3 is made up of 12 amino acids. Germline CDR1 and CDR2: SGHTA and FQGNSA. The V end was cut by 3 bases, the J end by 7 bases, with 6 bases between. Here the CDR3 DNA reads TGTGCCAGCAGCTTTTATATCGGGGAGCTGTTTTTT. Translation gives CASSFYIGELFF.

The chain is built from TRBV20-1 and TRBJ1-5; possibly TRBD1 for D (5 bases). Germline CDR1 DFQATT, CDR2 SNEGSKA (reference sequence). This CDR3 spans 11 amino acids. The ends were cut back, 5 bases at V and 6 bases at J, with 8 bases in the middle. CDR3 coding DNA: TGCAGTGCTGGAACAGGTCAGCCCCAGCATTTT. Its protein is CSAGTGQPQHF.